This TCR beta chain emerged from a study of CD4 T cells in relation to SARS-CoV-2 and coronaviruses. Profiled with immunoSEQ multiplex PCR; TCRdb holds only in-frame clones, not every one. This table has just over 25,000 clones, more than 75% appearing once. Unexposed donor CD4+ T cells date from about 2011-2019, before the COVID-19 pandemic. CD4+ T cells were isolated from the cells after around 9 days of culture. Cultures received half-medium IL-2 refreshes on days 3 and 7. CDR1 is SGDLS, CDR2 YYNGEE, per germline. The CDR3 sequence is 17 residues long. The V end was cut by 0 bases, the J end by 1 base, with 15 bases between. As for this clone: What it binds is unknown.

The TCR sequence derives from a human donor in good health. The chain links TRBV9 to TRBJ2-3, with D perhaps matching TRBD2 (6 bases). Sequencing was performed on CD4+ T cells from PBMCs, cultured in vitro. CDR3 in DNA: TGTGCCAGCAGCGTAGCTCTTCGGGCTAGCGGCACAGATACGCAGTATTTT. This sequence encodes CASSVALRASGTDTQYF.